This entry is about one TCR beta chain. What antigen it recognizes has not been identified. The sample holds no much larger clone one base away, and base qualities are not on file. The donors were roughly 38 Caucasian individuals from Russia, aged roughly 6 to 100 years, who were systemically healthy. Each donor gave 8 to 10 milliliters of peripheral blood, collected into EDTA-treated Vacutainer tubes. Ficoll-Paque density-gradient centrifugation was used to isolate PBMCs, with at least 6.5 million per sample. Total RNA was extracted from PBMCs with Trizol reagent, with at least 6 micrograms obtained per sample. For every donor, flow cytometry on a PBMC aliquot measured the percentage of naive CD45RAhigh/CD27high T cells. From the cysteine up to the phenylalanine, the CDR3 has a length of 14 residues. Just the 42-base CDR3 DNA is kept, in frame starting at base 1. Trimming accounts for 5 bases at V and 9 bases at J, while the number of junction bases matched to no gene is 5. CDR1 and CDR2, per the germline V gene, are LGHNT and FRNRAP.

These data originate in a study of blood T cells in healthy people across ages (dated by TCRdb to the mid-2010s). Study-wide context: In model experiments, roughly one uniquely barcoded TCR beta cDNA molecule per two T cells was captured by template switching. Two additional independent replicas of 1 million unique cDNA reads from the same blood draw were analyzed for two donors (one aged 18 to 30 and one aged 80 or older). The donors were split into four age groups: young (average 16 years), middle-aged (over 35), aged (around 67) and long-lived (roughly 88). Using deep sequencing normalized with unique cDNA molecular identifiers, the study measured how TCR beta repertoire diversity changes with age. To avoid experimental bias, donors of different ages were spread randomly across the sequencing lanes. Broad study findings and their caveats: Compared with the aged group, the long-lived group had more naive CD4+ T cells, fewer expanded clones and increased TCR diversity, a pattern suggesting age selection. Conclusive comparison of naive and antigen-experienced compartments was prevented by the profiling of bulk unsorted PBMCs. Observed TCR beta diversity correlated strongly with the percentage of naive T cells measured by flow cytometry. Because the CMV infection status of the donors was unknown, age-related changes in expanded clonotypes may potentially have been confounded. Total diversity estimates from one million sequenced T cells were considered lower bounds and underestimates. As age increased, observed TCR beta diversity per million T cells dropped in a roughly linear way, and a significant reduction was already evident by age about 40.

Library construction relied on 5' RACE. TCRdb shows the sequencer as Illumina HiSeq 2500. The second PCR ran for roughly 7 to 12 cycles and used a J-beta primer mix along with a sample-barcoded 5' primer. A template-switch 5' adaptor carrying 12 random nucleotides introduced a unique molecular identifier onto each TCR beta cDNA molecule. Each sample yielded at least 2.5 million CDR3-containing paired-end reads. All of the RNA was converted into first-strand cDNA using the Mint cDNA synthesis kit, with a TRBC-specific oligonucleotide serving as the primer. After uracil-DNA glycosylase treatment, a first 18-cycle PCR used universal primers M1SS and BC2_uni_R on all cDNA. In the authors' own workflow: For normalization, 1 million high-quality reads were randomly selected from each sample, with every read carrying a distinct molecular identifier. Reads sharing molecular identifiers were discarded rather than binned into consensus sequences. MiTCR, with a Q25 quality threshold and the strictest error-elimination algorithm, was used for CDR3 identification, clonotype clustering and error correction. A nonparametric unseen species model with Euler transformation was used to estimate lower-bound total TCR beta diversity. The public reads were reprocessed in TCRdb via fastp at Q25 and MiXCR, keeping in-frame beta chains. Rows matching on CDR3 protein sequence are summarized as one entry with the most common DNA and genes. The V and J calls reflect TCRdb's pipeline rather than the authors' work. This sample comprises about 730,000 distinct CDR3 sequences, approximately 39% of them detected only once. The ten biggest clones cover less than 25% of the sample.

The rearranged chain carries TRBV12-5 and TRBJ1-6, with 9 bases aligning to TRBD1. The sample consisted of blood. This TCR came from a woman aged 55-70 years in good health. The DNA sequence is as follows: TGTGCTAGTGGTATGGGACAGGGAGGTTCACCCCTCCACTTT. Translation gives CASGMGQGGSPLHF.